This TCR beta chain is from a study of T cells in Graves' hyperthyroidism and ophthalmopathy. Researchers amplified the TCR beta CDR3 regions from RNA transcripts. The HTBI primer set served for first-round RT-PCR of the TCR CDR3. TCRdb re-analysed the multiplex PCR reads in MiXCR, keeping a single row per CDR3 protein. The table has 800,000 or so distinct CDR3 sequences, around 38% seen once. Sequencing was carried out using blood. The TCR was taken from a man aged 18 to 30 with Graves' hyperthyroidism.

The CDR3 protein is CASSFRGTTNEKLFF. The CDR3 nucleotides are TGTGCCAGCAGTTTCAGGGGGACCACTAATGAAAAACTGTTTTTT. This chain joins TRBV25-1 and TRBJ1-4; 7 positions match TRBD1. The J segment lost 2 bases and the V segment lost 5 bases, leaving 5 bases of the junction unmatched. CDR1 MGHDK and CDR2 SYGVNS come from the germline V gene. There are 15 residues in the CDR3.